The 19 T cell receptor beta chains listed next were all sequenced from one sample in a study of T cells in Graves' hyperthyroidism and ophthalmopathy. Authors of the study amplified TCR beta CDR3 regions from RNA transcripts. The TCR CDR3 first-round RT-PCR relied on the HTBI primer set. TCRdb re-analysed the multiplex PCR reads in MiXCR, keeping a single row per CDR3 protein. The sample includes 300,000 or so distinct CDR3 sequences, 21% of them seen just once. Source material: blood. Receptors were obtained from a woman between 45 and 60 years old with Graves' hyperthyroidism.

This clonotype has ten or more counts. This sequence joins TRBV28 and TRBJ1-2, with 8 nucleotides matching TRBD1. Per germline, CDR1 MDHEN and CDR2 SYDVKM. Trimming at V came to 4 bases and at J to 5 bases, leaving 15 bases not matched to a gene. CDR3 length equals 17 residues. CDR3 nucleotide sequence: TGTGCCAGCAGTTCGCCCGGATTCAGGGGGCAGGGGTATGGCTACACCTTC. Amino acid sequence: CASSSPGFRGQGYGYTF.

The V and J genes are TRBV6-2 or TRBV6-3 and TRBJ2-1; TRBD1 is a possible D gene (7 bases). The CDR3 spans 12 residues. Germline assignment: CDR1 MNHEY and CDR2 SVGEGT. V was cut by 1 base and J by 15 bases, with 13 bases left in between. CDR3 in DNA: TGTGCCAGCAGTTACTTAGACAGGGAGGCGTTCTTC. The encoded protein is CASSYLDREAFF.

In its sample, this clonotype was seen many times. The chain couples TRBV12-3 or TRBV12-4 to TRBJ2-2; 10 nucleotides agree with TRBD2. CDR3 length equals 15 residues. Trimming took 4 bases from V and 8 from J; bases not matched to a gene: 7. The CDR3 DNA sequence: TGTGCCAGCAGTTCTCTAGCGGGAGTTGCGGGGGAGCTGTTTTTT. Protein: CASSSLAGVAGELFF.

This clonotype was counted many times. This sequence joins TRBV2 and TRBJ1-1; D remains ambiguous. The CDR3 sequence is 12 residues long. The V end lost 10 bases, the J end lost 1 base, and 10 bases lay between the germline ends. Germline CDR1 and CDR2: SNHLY and FYNNEI. In DNA, the CDR3 is TGTGCCACCACCGACGGGAACACTGAAGCTTTCTTT. It specifies CATTDGNTEAFF. Together with reference TRBV2 and TRBJ1-1, the CDR3 gives the full variable domain: EPEVTQTPSHQVTQMGQEVILRCVPISNHLYFYWYRQILGQKVEFLVSFYNNEISEKSEIFDDQFSVERPDGSNFTLKIRSTKLEDSAMYFCATTDGNTEAFFGQGTRLTVV.

CDR3 coding DNA: TGTGCCAGCAGTCCCCTTCCCTGGACCTCTGATCAGCCCCAGCATTTT. Amino acid sequence: CASSPLPWTSDQPQHF. The chain couples TRBV28 to TRBJ1-5; the D is unclear. With 5 bases removed from V and 5 bases from J, the gap between germline ends came to 19 bases. The CDR3 loop spans 16 amino acids. CDR1 and CDR2 (germline): MDHEN, SYDVKM. Using reference TRBV28 and TRBJ1-5 for the parts outside the CDR3, the full variable domain is DVKVTQSSRYLVKRTGEKVFLECVQDMDHENMFWYRQDPGLGLRLIYFSYDVKMKEKGDIPEGYSVSREKKERFSLILESASTNQTSMYLCASSPLPWTSDQPQHFGDGTRLSIL.

The table lists this clonotype with many counts. This clone may be a read error of a much larger clone one base away. The CDR3: CASSPTGSEQYF. As DNA, the CDR3 is TGTGCCAGCAGCCCGACAGGGTCCGAGCAGTACTTC. The gene calls are TRBV7-9 and TRBJ2-7, with 7 bases that match TRBD1. J was trimmed by 6 bases and V by 5 bases; bases with no gene match: 4. The CDR3 spans 12 residues. Germline V CDR1 and CDR2: SEHNR, FQNEAQ (reference sequence).

The CDR3 loop reads CASSRTRASMNTEAFF. CDR3 coding DNA: TGTGCCAGCAGCCGCACGCGGGCCAGTATGAACACTGAAGCTTTCTTT. The V gene is TRBV11-1, the J gene TRBJ1-1; D remains ambiguous. The V gene lost 5 bases and the J gene lost 0 bases, with 16 bases spanning the gap. Germline CDR1 SGHAT, CDR2 FQDESV (reference sequence). The CDR3 length is 16 residues.

This clonotype has a count of ten or more. This chain uses TRBV7-9 with TRBJ2-1, with D possibly TRBD2 on 6 matching bases. CDR3 length: 16 residues. CDR1 SEHNR and CDR2 FQNEAQ come from the germline V gene (reference sequence). Trimming stripped 1 base from V and 1 base from J, with 11 bases between. The CDR3: CASSLVGTWSYNEQFF. CDR3 sequence (DNA): TGTGCCAGCAGCTTAGTGGGGACTTGGTCCTACAATGAGCAGTTCTTC.

This clonotype appeared many times. The chain joins TRBV28 to TRBJ2-7; TRBD1 matches at 10 bases. Germline values: CDR1 MDHEN, CDR2 SYDVKM. The V and J ends lost 1 base and 7 bases, in that order; junction bases with no gene match: 7. CDR3 size: 15 residues. DNA for the CDR3: TGTGCCAGCAGTTTATTTGGACAGGGGGGTGGTGAGCAGTACTTC. Translation gives CASSLFGQGGGEQYF. Using reference TRBV28 and TRBJ2-7 for the parts outside the CDR3, the full variable domain is DVKVTQSSRYLVKRTGEKVFLECVQDMDHENMFWYRQDPGLGLRLIYFSYDVKMKEKGDIPEGYSVSREKKERFSLILESASTNQTSMYLCASSLFGQGGGEQYFGPGTRLTVT.

The table lists this clonotype with many counts. The chain uses TRBV5-1 and TRBJ1-1; TRBD1 is a possible D gene (5 bases). Germline assignment: CDR1 SGHRS and CDR2 YFSETQ. V lost 0 bases and J 1 base, leaving 10 bases between the germline ends. The CDR3 loop spans 15 amino acids. The CDR3 region is CASSLAQTANTEAFF. DNA for the CDR3: TGCGCCAGCAGCTTGGCCCAGACAGCGAACACTGAAGCTTTCTTT.

This clonotype has ten or more counts. V is TRBV6-6 and J is TRBJ2-1, with D possibly being TRBD1 (5 bases). V lost 2 bases, J lost 4 bases, and 6 bases lay in between. This CDR3 spans 13 amino acids. Germline V gives CDR1 MNHNY, CDR2 SVGAGI (reference sequence). DNA for the CDR3: TGTGCCAGCAGTTACGACAGTTACAATGAGCAGTTCTTC. Its protein is CASSYDSYNEQFF.

There are many counts of this clonotype. The V call is TRBV20-1, the J call TRBJ2-7; 7 bases match TRBD2. J lost 4 bases, V lost 5 bases, and 11 bases had no gene match. The CDR3 totals 14 residues. Germline V gene lookup returns CDR1 DFQATT and CDR2 SNEGSKA (reference sequence). The CDR3 nucleotides read TGCAGTGCTCGCGGTTCGGGGGGTCGGTACGAGCAGTACTTC. This gives the protein CSARGSGGRYEQYF.

This clonotype was detected only a few times. A much larger clone differs from this one at a single base, so this may be a read error. This chain uses TRBV28 with TRBJ1-4; D gene ambiguous. The length of the CDR3 is 13 residues. Germline-derived CDR1 and CDR2 are MDHEN and SYDVKM. V lost 5 bases to trimming and J lost 3 bases, with 7 bases between them. CDR3 bases: TGTGCCAGCAGTGGCGGACCTAATGAAAAACTGTTTTTT. Translation: CASSGGPNEKLFF.

This clonotype was seen more than once but under ten times. This chain joins TRBV6-5 and TRBJ2-5, with D possibly being TRBD2 (7 bases). The CDR3 extends over 15 amino acids. V was cut by 0 bases and J by 5 bases, with 13 bases left in between. Germline V CDR1 and CDR2: MNHEY, SVGAGI. As DNA, the CDR3 is TGTGCCAGCAGTTACTCGGAGGGGGGGGGGGAGACCCAGTACTTC. Translating it yields CASSYSEGGGETQYF.

Remarks on this clonotype: One base away lies a much larger clone, so this may be a sequencing read error. V gene TRBV11-1 combines with J gene TRBJ2-1, with 8 bases identical to TRBD2. Germline values: CDR1 SGHAT, CDR2 FQDESV (reference sequence). V lost 1 base, J lost 5 bases, and 10 bases stayed unmatched. The CDR3 is 17 amino acids. The CDR3 loop is CASSLEAGGFRDNEQFF. The CDR3 nucleotides read TGTGCCAGCAGCTTAGAGGCGGGGGGCTTTCGGGACAATGAGCAGTTCTTC.

This clonotype was counted at least ten times. A junction boundary mismatches the germline segment, possibly from a read error. The chain links TRBV2 to TRBJ2-3, with D tentatively TRBD1 (5 bases). Germline loops: CDR1 SNHLY, CDR2 FYNNEI. CDR3 size: 13 residues. For the CDR3, the DNA is TGTGCCAGCATTGAATCCGACAGAGATACGCAGTATTTT. Its protein is CASIESDRDTQYF.

This clonotype is a singleton in its sample. A much larger clone sits a single nucleotide away, making a read error possible. This chain uses TRBV30 with TRBJ2-1; D is undetermined. The CDR3 runs to 12 residues. The germline CDR1 and CDR2 sequences are GTSNPN and SVGIG (reference sequence). CDR3 DNA sequence: TGTGCCTGGAGCCCTATTGCCAATGAGCAGTCCTTC. Its translation is CAWSPIANEQSF.

A word on this clonotype: The junction differs from germline at one of its ends, possibly a read error. The chain employs TRBV5-1 and TRBJ2-4; D is undetermined. The germline CDR1 and CDR2 sequences are SGHRS and YFSETQ. The CDR3 is made up of 15 amino acids. CDR3 bases: TGCGCCAGCAGCTCGGAAGGACCAAGCAAAAACATTCGGTACTTC. Its translation: CASSSEGPSKNIRYF.

This sequence joins TRBV12-3 or TRBV12-4 and TRBJ2-1, with 9 bases that match TRBD2. The ends lost 0 bases at V and 5 bases at J; junction bases unmatched: 8. The CDR3 runs 17 residues. The DNA of the CDR3 is TGTGCCAGCAGTTTAGCGCTGTGGACTAGCGTAGACAATGAGCAGTTCTTC. As protein: CASSLALWTSVDNEQFF.